The present entry profiles one T cell receptor (beta chain) with its context. The antigen it binds to is not known. Base quality data are lacking; no much larger clone is found one base away. From each donor, a single peripheral blood sample of around 0.12 L on average was drawn into heparinised tubes. A BD FACSAria II and a panel including CD45RO, CCR7, CD25, CD127, CD95 and CD27 were used to sort naive, central memory, regulatory and stem cell-like memory CD4+ T cells. All sorted populations exceeded 95% purity. PBMCs were isolated right away by Lymphoprep density gradient centrifugation and were stained directly, without culture. So that batch effects would be minimized, each experiment stained and sorted samples in pairs, pairing one healthy donor with one patient. The CDR3 numbers 17 residues from cysteine through phenylalanine. Only the CDR3 DNA stays, 51 bases, in frame from base 1. The germline V gene yields LGHNA for CDR1 and YSLEER for CDR2. At the junction V is shortened by 0 bases and J by 0 bases, with 14 bases in between.

The data derive from a study of beta chain features in type 1 diabetes (dated by TCRdb to the late 2010s). For context, the study as a whole: Patients and healthy donors did not differ in mean age, gender distribution, total cell number or subset yield. A total of roughly 99,000,000 sorted cells were examined across all samples, and the number of cells per subset was strongly correlated with RNA yield. The study compared TCRB repertoires of sorted circulating CD4+ T cell subsets between recently diagnosed type 1 diabetes patients and matched healthy donors. Regulatory and stem cell-like memory subsets were isolated from only 8 patients and roughly 8 healthy donors, whereas naive and central memory subsets came from all 28 donors. Overall study results and their limits: Shorter templates might have been favored by PCR, but patient and control samples were amplified and corrected together, so both groups would have been affected equally by any skew. Fewer insertions and more nucleotide deletions at VDJ recombination sites were observed in patients with type 1 diabetes, implying thymic rearrangement abnormalities. In all four CD4+ subsets, TCRB CDR3 length was moderately but significantly shorter in type 1 diabetes patients. Because cDNA was sequenced instead of genomic DNA, highly expressing activated cells could be over-represented, though the groups showed no difference in activation or CD3 levels. The naive, central memory and regulatory TCRB repertoires appeared to resemble one another more closely among patients than among healthy donors. Because the HLA sub-analyses included only small numbers of individuals, any influence of HLA type on TCRB rearrangement was left unresolved.

The entire isolated RNA was reverse transcribed using the High Capacity cDNA Reverse Transcription Kit, and thus expressed TCRB transcripts were sequenced. Naive, central memory and regulatory T cell samples underwent deep immunoSEQ sequencing, averaging approximately 3.5 million total reads per sample. After sorted cells were lysed in RLT buffer, RNA was extracted with DNase-treated RNeasy Micro or Mini kits, with the choice depending on cell number. To prevent cross-contamination, every cell subset was processed on its own, while patient and healthy donor samples were processed together. TCRB sequences were amplified from cDNA with the immunoSEQ multiplex PCR, producing 87-bp fragments spanning the CDR3 region. Amplicons were sequenced on the Illumina HiSeq platform. In the original analysis: PCR bias was corrected computationally using synthetic template baselines, and reads within Hamming distance 2 were collapsed, with unmergeable singletons discarded. Reads were aligned against IMGT so that V, D and J genes, CDR3 length and insertions or deletions at six rearrangement sites could be assigned. Within each subset, clonotype counts were normalized to the number of sorted cells before true diversity and Gini coefficients were calculated with the tcR R package. The overlap coefficient, calculated on TCRB nucleotide sequences, was used to measure repertoire sharing. TCRdb obtained this table from immuneACCESS and retained in-frame rearrangements with V and J assigned. These tables miss some clones; where compared with another copy, unresolved V genes account for less than half of the shortfall, and the remainder is unexplained. V and J calls and clone size come straight from that table; D and trimming were deduced from the DNA. For this sample there are under 150,000 clones; about 44% appear just once. Around 0.43% of the sample is in the top ten clones.

The sequenced sample was Tregs from blood. The cell subset or site tag for this specimen amounts to: regulatory CD4+ T cells. Rearrangement joined TRBV4-3 to TRBJ1-2; possibly the D gene is TRBD1, per 5 matching bases. The TCR originated in a young man in good health. The nucleotide sequence is TGCGCCAGCAGCCAAGAAACTCGGGGGACCACTAACTATGGCTACACCTTC. It is translated as CASSQETRGTTNYGYTF.